This TCR beta chain was identified in a study of blood T cell repertoires in COVID-19. Study at large: Sites across the United States, Italy and Spain contributed samples from acute and convalescent COVID-19. Nucleic acid was either cDNA or gDNA, and it came from T cells, B-cell-depleted T cells, or PBMCs.

In this sample, this clone turned up a few times. In the original analysis: How many nucleated cells were present was estimated from reference gene primer amplification. Profiled with immunoSEQ multiplex PCR; TCRdb holds only in-frame clones, not every one. V, J and clone size are those of that table, while D and trimming were read from the DNA. The table lists approximately 280,000 clones, 70% to 90% of them singletons. V was pared by 0 bases and J by 3 bases, with 12 bases between. CDR3 length: 14 amino acids. From germline, CDR1 is SQVTM and CDR2 ANQGSEA. The sample taken for sequencing was peripheral blood. This clonotype was obtained from a woman aged 65 to 85 with acute or convalescent COVID-19. The V gene is TRBV29-1, the J gene TRBJ2-7; the D gene is possibly TRBD1 (5 bases). For the CDR3, the DNA is TGCAGCGTTGAAGAAGAAGGAAGGGGCTACGAGCAGTACTTC. It encodes CSVEEEGRGYEQYF.